A single sample is the source of the 18 T cell receptor beta chains below, sequenced in a study of shared clonotypes between healthy human individuals. The assay was immunoSEQ multiplex PCR, and TCRdb's table has in-frame clones only and misses some. The sample lists about 2 million clones, about 95% occurring once. The naive CD8 population came from CD45RO-negative cells selected for CCR7, without terminally differentiated effector memory CD45RA+ cells. Sample: naive CD8+ T cells sorted from blood. The source is a young man in good health.

The rearrangement links TRBV5-6 to TRBJ2-3, with 9 bases fitting TRBD2. J was trimmed by 5 bases and V by 4 bases; bases with no gene match: 5. Germline loops: CDR1 SGHDT, CDR2 YYEEEE. This CDR3 is built from 14 residues. CDR3 bases: TGTGCCAGCAGCCGGGGACTAGCTGGAGATACGCAGTATTTT. It specifies CASSRGLAGDTQYF.

The chain employs TRBV25-1 and TRBJ2-7; 7 positions agree with TRBD1. The germline V gene encodes CDR1 MGHDK and CDR2 SYGVNS. This CDR3 is 14 amino acids long. V shed 4 bases, J shed 3 bases, and the junction held 6 bases outside the gene matches. CDR3 sequence: CASSAGQAIYEQYF. The CDR3 DNA follows: TGTGCCAGCAGTGCCGGACAGGCTATCTACGAGCAGTACTTC.

The chain links TRBV5-6 to TRBJ2-3, with 8 bases lining up with TRBD1. V shed 3 bases and J 14 bases; nucleotides not matched to a gene: 8. Germline V lookup: CDR1 SGHDT, CDR2 YYEEEE. The CDR3 is 12 residues long. This chain's CDR3 is CASSSGTGRWYF. The CDR3 nucleotides are TGTGCCAGCAGCTCCGGGACAGGTAGATGGTATTTT.

This clone was detected only once. The chain recombines TRBV29-1 with TRBJ1-1; the D gene is possibly TRBD1 (6 bases). Trimming left V 2 bases short and J 4 bases short, with 11 bases between. Germline V CDR1 and CDR2: SQVTM, ANQGSEA. The CDR3 extends over 13 amino acids. As DNA, the CDR3 is TGCAGCGTTGAACCATCGACAGGCACTGAAGCTTTCTTT. It encodes CSVEPSTGTEAFF.

Details on this clone: Other DNA sequences in this specimen translate into the identical CDR3. The V and J genes are TRBV11-2 and TRBJ2-7; D not resolved. From germline, CDR1 is SGHAT and CDR2 FQNNGV. This CDR3 is 11 amino acids long. Trimming pared 3 bases from V and 6 bases from J, leaving 6 bases between. The DNA of the CDR3 is TGTGCCAGCAGCTTTTCCGGCGAGCAGTACTTC. Translated: CASSFSGEQYF.

This chain joins TRBV6-5 and TRBJ2-1; the D gene is possibly TRBD1 (5 bases). Germline V lookup: CDR1 MNHEY, CDR2 SVGAGI. CDR3 length: 13 residues. The V and J ends lost 7 bases and 6 bases respectively, with 13 bases between them. CDR3 in DNA: TGTGCCAGCACTTTAGGTAGGGGCAATGAGCAGTTCTTC. Amino acids: CASTLGRGNEQFF.

The chain joins TRBV4-1 to TRBJ2-3; no clear D. Trimming cost V 4 bases and J 1 base, with 6 bases left between them. The germline gives CDR1 MGHRA, CDR2 YSYEKL. The CDR3 totals 13 residues. The CDR3 sequence: CASSLHGTDTQYF. CDR3 nucleotides: TGCGCCAGCAGCCTCCACGGCACAGATACGCAGTATTTT.

J is TRBJ2-4 and V is TRBV29-1; D is unresolved. The CDR3 extends over 12 amino acids. CDR1 is SQVTM, CDR2 ANQGSEA, per germline. V lost 7 bases and J 5 bases, leaving 12 bases between the germline ends. In DNA, the CDR3 is TGCAGCGCCATGGACGTAGAAAACATTCAGTACTTC. This gives the protein CSAMDVENIQYF.

This chain links TRBV4-3 with TRBJ2-1, with 7 bases identical to TRBD2. With V trimmed by 1 base and J by 4 bases, 4 bases remained unmatched. The germline CDR1 and CDR2 sequences are LGHNA and YSLEER. CDR3 length: 15 amino acids. The CDR3 region is CASSQVASGYNEQFF. In DNA, the CDR3 is TGCGCCAGCAGCCAAGTTGCTAGCGGATACAATGAGCAGTTCTTC.

This clone has only one observation. J is TRBJ1-6 and V is TRBV9, with TRBD1 matching 8 bases. J lost 3 bases, V lost 5 bases, and 7 bases had no gene match. The CDR3 is made up of 16 amino acids. Per the germline V gene, CDR1 is SGDLS and CDR2 is YYNGEE. The CDR3 DNA follows: TGTGCCAGCAGTCCAGGGGGCGAGGGCTATAATTCACCCCTCCACTTT. Protein: CASSPGGEGYNSPLHF.

This chain uses TRBV7-2 with TRBJ2-5, with TRBD2 matching over 10 bases. The CDR3 runs 15 residues. Germline loops: CDR1 SGHTA, CDR2 FQGNSA. V was clipped by 2 bases and J by 5 bases; unmatched bases: 5. The CDR3 reads CASSLLAGGGETQYF. CDR3 nucleotides: TGTGCCAGCAGCTTATTAGCGGGAGGAGGGGAGACCCAGTACTTC.

Of note for this clone: Other DNA sequences within the sample encode an identical CDR3. This rearrangement joins TRBV27 to TRBJ2-7, with D perhaps TRBD2 (6 bases). This CDR3 is built from 13 residues. Germline V gives CDR1 MNHEY, CDR2 SMNVEV (reference sequence). Trimming took 4 bases from V and 2 from J, leaving 9 bases between them. The DNA of the CDR3 is TGTGCCAGCAGTTCCGGGGAGGCCTACGAGCAGTACTTC. Its protein is CASSSGEAYEQYF.

This chain's CDR3 is CAWSLGLYNEQFF. DNA of the CDR3: TGTGCCTGGAGCCTAGGGCTATACAATGAGCAGTTCTTC. The J gene is TRBJ2-1, the V gene TRBV30, with D uncertain. The germline V gene has CDR1 GTSNPN and CDR2 SVGIG (reference sequence). Trimming took 3 bases from V and 4 from J, leaving 10 bases between them. The CDR3 sequence is 13 residues long.

In the case of this clone: The same CDR3 can be traced to other DNA sequences in this sample. The V and J genes are TRBV27 and TRBJ2-6, with D perhaps TRBD1 (6 bases). The germline CDR1 and CDR2 sequences are MNHEY and SMNVEV (reference sequence). The CDR3 extends over 15 amino acids. V was trimmed by 3 bases and J by 4 bases, leaving 10 bases between them. CDR3 sequence reads: CASSFRGPGANVLTF. The CDR3 coding sequence is TGTGCCAGCAGTTTCAGGGGACCCGGGGCCAACGTCCTGACTTTC.

On this clone: The sample carries other DNA sequences with the same CDR3. The rearrangement uses TRBV5-4 and TRBJ1-2; TRBD1 aligns across 8 bases. This CDR3 region has 14 residues. After removal of 2 bases from V and 4 bases from J, the junction contained 4 bases not matched to a gene. From germline, CDR1 is SGHNT and CDR2 YYREEE (reference sequence). CDR3 sequence (DNA): TGTGCCAGCAGCTTTGCAGGGGGCTCCTATGGCTACACCTTC. Its translation is CASSFAGGSYGYTF.

The chain links TRBV10-1 to TRBJ2-7; D ambiguous. V gave up 2 bases and J gave up 0 bases, with 8 bases separating them. The CDR3 is 14 residues long. Germline lookup yields CDR1 WNHNN and CDR2 SYGVQD (reference sequence). The CDR3 DNA follows: TGCGCCAGCAGTGAGAACTGGAGCTCCTACGAGCAGTACTTC. This codes for CASSENWSSYEQYF.

In DNA form, the CDR3 reads TGTGCCAGCAGCATCGGCCCCGGGAACGAGCAGTACTTC. Translated, it gives CASSIGPGNEQYF. This rearrangement joins TRBV5-5 to TRBJ2-7; weak D call: TRBD2 (5 bases). CDR1 and CDR2 (germline): SGHKS, YYEKEE (reference sequence). The length of the CDR3 is 13 residues. Trimming cost V 4 bases and J 5 bases, with 13 bases left between them.

This rearrangement joins TRBV6-5 to TRBJ2-1; TRBD1 agrees at 7 bases. With V trimmed by 6 bases and J by 5 bases, 7 bases remained unmatched. Germline assignment: CDR1 MNHEY and CDR2 SVGAGI. The CDR3 extends over 14 amino acids. The DNA of the CDR3 is TGTGCCAGCAGGGCCGGGACAGAAAACAATGAGCAGTTCTTC. It codes for CASRAGTENNEQFF.